The clone carrying this T cell receptor (beta chain) occurred a few times. With autoimmune disease history or systemic immunosuppression, patients were excluded. This record belongs to a study of OX40 agonist ivuxolimab in advanced cancers. Study in general: Ivuxolimab was delivered to patients intravenously every 2 weeks at doses spanning 0.01 to 10 mg/kg. Those treated in dose escalation had hepatocellular carcinoma, melanoma, renal cell cancer or head and neck cancer.

The CDR3 extends over 14 amino acids. V was trimmed by 1 base and J by 2 bases, leaving 9 bases between them. Germline loops: CDR1 SGHTA, CDR2 FQGNSA. The method was immunoSEQ multiplex PCR; TCRdb's version includes in-frame clones alone and lacks a portion of them. The sample records 77,000 or so clones, around four fifths being singletons. The sequence was obtained from an adult with an advanced solid tumor such as melanoma, head and neck, liver or kidney cancer. This sample comprised CD4+ or CD8+ T cells sorted from blood, obtained in a trial of the OX40 agonist ivuxolimab. The chain is built from TRBV7-2 and TRBJ2-7; D is ambiguous. The CDR3 DNA follows: TGTGCCAGCAGCTTAGGACCCCAAACCTACGAGCAGTACTTC. Its translation is CASSLGPQTYEQYF.